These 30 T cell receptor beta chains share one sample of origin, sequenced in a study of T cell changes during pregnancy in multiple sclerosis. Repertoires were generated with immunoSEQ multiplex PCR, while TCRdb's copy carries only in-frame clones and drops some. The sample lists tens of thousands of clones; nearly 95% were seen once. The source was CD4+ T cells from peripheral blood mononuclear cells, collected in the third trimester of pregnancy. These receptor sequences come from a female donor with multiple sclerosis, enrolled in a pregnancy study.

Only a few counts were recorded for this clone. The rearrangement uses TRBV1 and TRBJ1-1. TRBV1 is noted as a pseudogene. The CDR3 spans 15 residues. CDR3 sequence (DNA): TGCACCAGCAGCCAAGATCCGGGTTTGAACACTGAAGCTTTCTTT. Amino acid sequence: CTSSQDPGLNTEAFF.

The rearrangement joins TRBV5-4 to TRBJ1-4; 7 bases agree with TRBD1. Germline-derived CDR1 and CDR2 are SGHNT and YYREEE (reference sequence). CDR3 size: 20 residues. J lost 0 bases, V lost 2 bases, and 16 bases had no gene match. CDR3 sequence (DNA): TGTGCCAGCAGCTTCGTAACCTCGATGAGAAGGGGGCCAACTAATGAAAAACTGTTTTTT. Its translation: CASSFVTSMRRGPTNEKLFF.

In DNA form, the CDR3 reads TGCGCCAGCAGCCCTAACGAGGACAGGCCCTATGGCTACACCTTC. Its protein is CASSPNEDRPYGYTF. The chain couples TRBV4-1 to TRBJ1-2, with TRBD1 matching over 7 bases. Germline-derived CDR1 and CDR2 are MGHRA and YSYEKL. The CDR3 length is 15 residues. With 4 bases clipped from V and 4 bases from J, the junction kept 9 bases outside the gene matches.

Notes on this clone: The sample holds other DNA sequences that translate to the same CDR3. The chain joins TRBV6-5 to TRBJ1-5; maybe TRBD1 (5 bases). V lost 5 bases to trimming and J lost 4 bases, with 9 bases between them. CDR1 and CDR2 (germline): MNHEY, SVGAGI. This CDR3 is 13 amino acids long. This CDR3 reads CASSTRGNQPQHF. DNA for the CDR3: TGTGCCAGCAGTACTCGGGGGAATCAGCCCCAGCATTTT.

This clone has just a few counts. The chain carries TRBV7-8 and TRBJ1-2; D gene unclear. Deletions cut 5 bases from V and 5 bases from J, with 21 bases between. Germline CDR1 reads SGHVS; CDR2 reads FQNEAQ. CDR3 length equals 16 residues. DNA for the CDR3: TGTGCCAGCAGCCCCGGGATTAGGGCTGTAACTTATGGCTACACCTTC. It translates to CASSPGIRAVTYGYTF. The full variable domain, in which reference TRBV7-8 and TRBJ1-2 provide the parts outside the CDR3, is GAGVSQSPRYKVAKRGQDVALRCDPISGHVSLFWYQQALGQGPEFLTYFQNEAQLDKSGLPSDRFFAERPEGSVSTLKIQRTQQEDSAVYLCASSPGIRAVTYGYTFGSGTRLTVV.

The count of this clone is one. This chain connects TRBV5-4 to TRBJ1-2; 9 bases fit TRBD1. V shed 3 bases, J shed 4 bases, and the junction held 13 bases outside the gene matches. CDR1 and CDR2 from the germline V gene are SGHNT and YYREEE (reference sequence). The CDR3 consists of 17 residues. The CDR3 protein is CASSSRGTGKVGYGYTF. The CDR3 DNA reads TGTGCCAGCAGCTCCCGAGGGACAGGGAAGGTGGGCTATGGCTACACCTTC.

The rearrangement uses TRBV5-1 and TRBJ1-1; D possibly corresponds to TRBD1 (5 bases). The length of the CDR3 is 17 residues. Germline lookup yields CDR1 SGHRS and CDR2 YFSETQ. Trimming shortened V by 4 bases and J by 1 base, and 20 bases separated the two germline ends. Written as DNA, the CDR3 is TGCGCCAGCAGCGTGACAGATCCGGTCCAGGCGAACACTGAAGCTTTCTTT. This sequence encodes CASSVTDPVQANTEAFF. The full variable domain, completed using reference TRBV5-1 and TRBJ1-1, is KAGVTQTPRYLIKTRGQQVTLSCSPISGHRSVSWYQQTPGQGLQFLFEYFSETQRNKGNFPGRFSGRQFSNSRSEMNVSTLELGDSALYLCASSVTDPVQANTEAFFGQGTRLTVV.

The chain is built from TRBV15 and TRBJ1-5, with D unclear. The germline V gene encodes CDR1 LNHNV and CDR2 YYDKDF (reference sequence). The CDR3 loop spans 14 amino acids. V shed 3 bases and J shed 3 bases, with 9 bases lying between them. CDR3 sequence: CATSSKADNQPQHF. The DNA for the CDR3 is TGTGCCACCAGCAGTAAAGCCGACAATCAGCCCCAGCATTTT.

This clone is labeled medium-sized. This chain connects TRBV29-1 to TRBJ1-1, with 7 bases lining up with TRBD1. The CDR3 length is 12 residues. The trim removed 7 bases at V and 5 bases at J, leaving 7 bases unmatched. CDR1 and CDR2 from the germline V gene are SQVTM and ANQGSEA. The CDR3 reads CSAGDSRTEAFF. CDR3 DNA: TGCAGCGCTGGGGACAGTCGGACTGAAGCTTTCTTT. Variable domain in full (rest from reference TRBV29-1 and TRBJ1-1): SAVISQKPSRDICQRGTSLTIQCQVDSQVTMMFWYRQQPGQSLTLIATANQGSEATYESGFVIDKFPISRPNLTFSTLTVSNMSPEDSSIYLCSAGDSRTEAFFGQGTRLTVV.

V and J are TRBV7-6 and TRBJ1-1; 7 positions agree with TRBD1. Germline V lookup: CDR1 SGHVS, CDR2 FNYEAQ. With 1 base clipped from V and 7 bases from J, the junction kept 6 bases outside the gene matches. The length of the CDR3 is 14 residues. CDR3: CASSLVTGSLEAFF. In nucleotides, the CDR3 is TGTGCCAGCAGCTTAGTGACAGGGTCACTTGAAGCTTTCTTT.

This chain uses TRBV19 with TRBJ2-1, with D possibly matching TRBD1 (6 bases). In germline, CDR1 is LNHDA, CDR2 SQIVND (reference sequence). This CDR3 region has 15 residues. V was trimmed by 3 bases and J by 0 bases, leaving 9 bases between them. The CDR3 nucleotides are TGTGCCAGTAGTATTGGACAGAGCTCCTACAATGAGCAGTTCTTC. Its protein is CASSIGQSSYNEQFF.

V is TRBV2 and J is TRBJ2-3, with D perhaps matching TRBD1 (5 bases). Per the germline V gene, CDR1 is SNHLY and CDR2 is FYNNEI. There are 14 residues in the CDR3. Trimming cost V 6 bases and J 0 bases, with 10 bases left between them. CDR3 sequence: CASRPDSSTDTQYF. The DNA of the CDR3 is TGTGCCAGCAGGCCCGACAGTAGCACAGATACGCAGTATTTT.

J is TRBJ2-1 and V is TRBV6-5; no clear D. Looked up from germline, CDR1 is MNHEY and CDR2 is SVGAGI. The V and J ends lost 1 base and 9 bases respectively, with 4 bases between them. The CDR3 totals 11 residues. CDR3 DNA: TGTGCCAGCAGTTACTTGGCTGAGCAGTTCTTC. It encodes CASSYLAEQFF.

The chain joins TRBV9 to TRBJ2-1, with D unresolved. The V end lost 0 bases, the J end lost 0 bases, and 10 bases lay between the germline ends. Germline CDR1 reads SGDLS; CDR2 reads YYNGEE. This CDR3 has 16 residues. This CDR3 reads CASSVDSGISYNEQFF. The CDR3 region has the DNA TGTGCCAGCAGCGTAGATTCAGGTATCTCCTACAATGAGCAGTTCTTC. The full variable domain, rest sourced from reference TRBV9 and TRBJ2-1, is DSGVTQTPKHLITATGQRVTLRCSPRSGDLSVYWYQQSLDQGLQFLIQYYNGEERAKGNILERFSAQQFPDLHSELNLSSLELGDSALYFCASSVDSGISYNEQFFGPGTRLTVL.

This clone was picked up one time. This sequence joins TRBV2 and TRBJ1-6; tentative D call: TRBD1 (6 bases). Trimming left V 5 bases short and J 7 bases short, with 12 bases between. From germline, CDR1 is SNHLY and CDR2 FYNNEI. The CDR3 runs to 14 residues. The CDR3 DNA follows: TGTGCCAGCAGTCTGGAAGGGGGAAATTCACCCCTCCACTTT. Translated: CASSLEGGNSPLHF. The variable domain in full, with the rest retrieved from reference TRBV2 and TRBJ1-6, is EPEVTQTPSHQVTQMGQEVILRCVPISNHLYFYWYRQILGQKVEFLVSFYNNEISEKSEIFDDQFSVERPDGSNFTLKIRSTKLEDSAMYFCASSLEGGNSPLHFGNGTRLTVT.

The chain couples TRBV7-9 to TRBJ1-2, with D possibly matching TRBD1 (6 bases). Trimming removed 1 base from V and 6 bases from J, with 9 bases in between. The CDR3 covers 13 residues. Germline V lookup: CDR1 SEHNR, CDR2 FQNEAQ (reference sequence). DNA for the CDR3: TGTGCCAGCAGCTTAGTGACAGGCGATGGCTACACCTTC. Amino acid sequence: CASSLVTGDGYTF.

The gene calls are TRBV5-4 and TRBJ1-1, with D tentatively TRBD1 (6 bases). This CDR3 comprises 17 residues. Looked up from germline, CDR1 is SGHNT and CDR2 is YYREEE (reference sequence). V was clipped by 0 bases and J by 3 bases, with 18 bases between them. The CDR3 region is CASSLEGGGLAYTEAFF. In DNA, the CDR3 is TGTGCCAGCAGCTTGGAGGGGGGGGGCTTGGCCTACACTGAAGCTTTCTTT.

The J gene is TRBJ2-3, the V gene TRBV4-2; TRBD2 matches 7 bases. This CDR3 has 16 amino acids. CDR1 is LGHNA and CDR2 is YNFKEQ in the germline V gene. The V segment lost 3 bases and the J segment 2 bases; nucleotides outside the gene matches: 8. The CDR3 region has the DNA TGTGCCAGCAGCCAGGGAGCTAGCGGTACCACAGATACGCAGTATTTT. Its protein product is CASSQGASGTTDTQYF.

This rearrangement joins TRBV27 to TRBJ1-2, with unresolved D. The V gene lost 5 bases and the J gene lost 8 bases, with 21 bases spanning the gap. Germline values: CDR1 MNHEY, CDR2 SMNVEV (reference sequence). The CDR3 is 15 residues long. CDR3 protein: CASSPGHTRVWGYTF. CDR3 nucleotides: TGTGCCAGCAGTCCTGGTCACACTAGGGTGTGGGGCTACACCTTC.

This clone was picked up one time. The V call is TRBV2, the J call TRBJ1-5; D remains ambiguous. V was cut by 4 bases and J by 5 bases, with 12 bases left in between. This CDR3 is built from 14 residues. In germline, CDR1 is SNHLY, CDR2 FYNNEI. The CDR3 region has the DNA TGTGCCAGCAGTGGCGACATACCGGATCAGCCCCAGCATTTT. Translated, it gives CASSGDIPDQPQHF.

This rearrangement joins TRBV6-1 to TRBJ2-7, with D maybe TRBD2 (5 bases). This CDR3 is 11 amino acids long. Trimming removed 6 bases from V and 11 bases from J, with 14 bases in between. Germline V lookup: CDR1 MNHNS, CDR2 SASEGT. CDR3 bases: TGTGCCAGCAGCTTCGGGCGGGTGGAGTACTTC. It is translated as CASSFGRVEYF.

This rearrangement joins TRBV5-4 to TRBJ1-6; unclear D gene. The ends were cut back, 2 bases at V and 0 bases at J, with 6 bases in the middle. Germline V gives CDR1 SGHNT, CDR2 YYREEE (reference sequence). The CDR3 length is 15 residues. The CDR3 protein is CASSLQSSYNSPLHF. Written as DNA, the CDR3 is TGTGCCAGCAGCTTACAGAGCTCCTATAATTCACCCCTCCACTTT. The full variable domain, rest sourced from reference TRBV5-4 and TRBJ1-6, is ETGVTQSPTHLIKTRGQQVTLRCSSQSGHNTVSWYQQALGQGPQFIFQYYREEENGRGNFPPRFSGLQFPNYSSELNVNALELDDSALYLCASSLQSSYNSPLHFGNGTRLTVT.

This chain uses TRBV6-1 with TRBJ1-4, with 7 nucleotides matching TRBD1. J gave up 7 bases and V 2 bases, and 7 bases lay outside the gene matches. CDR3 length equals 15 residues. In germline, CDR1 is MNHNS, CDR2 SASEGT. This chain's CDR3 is CASSEQGTALEKLFF. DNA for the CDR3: TGTGCCAGCAGTGAACAGGGGACAGCACTTGAAAAACTGTTTTTT.

This CDR3 reads CASSSRGQGNTEAFF. DNA of the CDR3: TGCGCCAGCAGCTCGAGAGGACAGGGGAACACTGAAGCTTTCTTT. J is TRBJ1-1 and V is TRBV5-1; 8 bases are a match to TRBD1. Per the germline V gene, CDR1 is SGHRS and CDR2 is YFSETQ. The CDR3 runs 15 residues. The ends lost 3 bases at V and 1 base at J; junction bases unmatched: 5.

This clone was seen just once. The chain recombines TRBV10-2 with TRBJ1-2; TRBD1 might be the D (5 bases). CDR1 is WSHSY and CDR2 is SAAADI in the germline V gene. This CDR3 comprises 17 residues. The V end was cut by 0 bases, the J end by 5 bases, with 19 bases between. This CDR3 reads CASSESIPGPGRYGYTF. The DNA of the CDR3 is TGCGCCAGCAGTGAGTCGATTCCTGGCCCAGGGAGGTATGGCTACACCTTC.

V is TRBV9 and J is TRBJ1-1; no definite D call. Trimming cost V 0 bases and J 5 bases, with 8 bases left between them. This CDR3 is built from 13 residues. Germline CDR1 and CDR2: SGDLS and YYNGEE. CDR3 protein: CASSVEGGTEAFF. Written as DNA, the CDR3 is TGTGCCAGCAGCGTAGAGGGAGGGACTGAAGCTTTCTTT.

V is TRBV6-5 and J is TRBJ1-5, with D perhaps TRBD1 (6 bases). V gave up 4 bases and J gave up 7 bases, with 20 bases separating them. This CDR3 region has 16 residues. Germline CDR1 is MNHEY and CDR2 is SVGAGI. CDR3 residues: CASSSITGRITQPQHF. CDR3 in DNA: TGTGCCAGCAGTTCGATTACAGGGCGAATAACACAGCCCCAGCATTTT.

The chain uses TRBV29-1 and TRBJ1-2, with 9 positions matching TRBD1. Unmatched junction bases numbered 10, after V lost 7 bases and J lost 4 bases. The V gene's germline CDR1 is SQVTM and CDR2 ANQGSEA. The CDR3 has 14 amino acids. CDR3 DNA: TGCAGCGGGGGGGAGAACAGGGGGCCCTATGGCTACACCTTC. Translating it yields CSGGENRGPYGYTF.

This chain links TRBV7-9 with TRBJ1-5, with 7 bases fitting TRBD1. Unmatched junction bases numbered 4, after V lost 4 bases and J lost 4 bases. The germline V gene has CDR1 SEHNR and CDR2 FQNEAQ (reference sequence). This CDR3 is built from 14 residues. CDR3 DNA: TGTGCCAGCAGCTCTGGACAGGCGAATCAGCCCCAGCATTTT. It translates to CASSSGQANQPQHF.

CDR3 in DNA: TGTGCCAGCAGCTCGGACAGTGCTCATGAGCAGTTCTTC. Protein product: CASSSDSAHEQFF. This rearrangement joins TRBV5-4 to TRBJ2-1; a weak D match, TRBD1 (6 bases). Per the germline V gene, CDR1 is SGHNT and CDR2 is YYREEE (reference sequence). Trimming stripped 3 bases from V and 8 bases from J, with 12 bases between. The CDR3 loop spans 13 amino acids.